This TCR beta chain was found in a study of graft-versus-host responses after intestinal transplantation. Study summary: Recipients obtained multivisceral, liver-intestinal, or isolated intestinal transplants. Each patient got anti-thymocyte globulin induction, then tacrolimus and steroids for two to four years.

Produced via immunoSEQ multiplex PCR; TCRdb's table is partial and in-frame only. The sample lists about 47,000 clones; approximately 95% were seen once. General study points: Peak circulating GvH clone levels were associated with early post-transplant HvG declines. Allografts of one patient group, those with graft-donor T cell macrochimerism, had high graft-versus-host to host-versus-graft clonal ratios.

Per the germline V gene, CDR1 is KGHSH and CDR2 is LQKENI. There are 14 residues in the CDR3. The ends lost 6 bases at V and 6 bases at J; junction bases unmatched: 4. On this clone itself: Its antigen is currently unknown.

This chain links TRBV18 with TRBJ2-1; 11 bases fit TRBD1. The sequences come from unstimulated CD8+ T cells sorted from spleen or lymph node cells, collected before transplant. This sequence was found in a human donor who was the organ donor for an intestinal transplant. The CDR3 protein is CASSAGTGGNEQFF. CDR3 coding DNA: TGTGCCAGCTCCGCCGGGACAGGGGGCAATGAGCAGTTCTTC.